This is a list of T cell receptor beta chains from one sample in a study of CD8 T cells in ankylosing spondylitis. MiXCR, applied by TCRdb to the 5' RACE reads, yields one record per CDR3 protein. The table has more than 150,000 distinct CDR3 sequences, around a sixth seen once; the top ten hold more than 3.5%. Sequencing was carried out using blood, either unsorted or a sorted T cell fraction (not recorded which). These TCRs come from a male donor aged 5 to 29 with ankylosing spondylitis or in good health (not recorded which). CDR3s include the opening cysteine and the closing phenylalanine or tryptophan. D genes are given only for firm matches. Expanded clones are given a class, and other clones once, few, many or no size at all.

d_call j_call clone_size v_call cdr3_nt cdr3_aa
. TRBJ2-5 many TRBV7-2 TGTGCCAGCAGCCGGGGAGTTAAGGGAGAGACCCAGTACTTC CASSRGVKGETQYF
. TRBJ2-7 many TRBV7-9 TGTGCCAGCAGCTTAGGAGTTGAACTAGCCTACGAGCAGTACTTC CASSLGVELAYEQYF
. TRBJ1-1 many TRBV4-2 TGTGCCAGCAGCCAAGAGGCGGGGGGGACTGAAGCTTTCTTT CASSQEAGGTEAFF
. TRBJ2-2 many TRBV6-6 TGTGCCAGCAGAACGGGACTTAAAGGTGACACCGGGGAGCTGTTTTTT CASRTGLKGDTGELFF
TRBD2 TRBJ2-1 . TRBV10-3 TGTGCCATCAGTGAGTCGATAGATCTAGCGGGGGGCAATGAGCAGTTCTTC CAISESIDLAGGNEQFF
TRBD1 TRBJ2-7 . TRBV20-1 TGCAGTGCCCCGACAGGGATGCTATACGAGCAGTACTTC CSAPTGMLYEQYF
. TRBJ2-3 many TRBV6-2/TRBV6-3 TGTGCCAGCAGTTACTCGGGCGGGGTCACAGATACGCAGTATTTT CASSYSGGVTDTQYF
TRBD2 TRBJ2-1 many TRBV12-3/TRBV12-4 TGTGCCAGCAGTTTACTAGCGGGAGGGCCAAGCAACAATGAGCAGTTCTTC CASSLLAGGPSNNEQFF
. TRBJ2-1 many TRBV12-3/TRBV12-4 TGTGCCACCCGCACCTTGAGTTTGGAGGACAATGAGCAGTTCTTC CATRTLSLEDNEQFF
. TRBJ2-1 . TRBV20-1 TGCAGTGCTATCCTCCCAGGGCCCTACAATGAGCAGTTCTTC CSAILPGPYNEQFF
. TRBJ2-3 few TRBV20-1 TGCAGTGCAAAGACCTTTTTGAGTCGCACAGATACGCAGTATTTT CSAKTFLSRTDTQYF
TRBD1 TRBJ2-6 many TRBV7-9 TGTGCCAGCAGCTCCAGACGGACAGGGCGCCGAGAGGGGGCCAACGTCCTGACTTTC CASSSRRTGRREGANVLTF
TRBD2 TRBJ2-7 few TRBV6-5 TGTGCCAGCAGGCCTGGACTAGCGGGGCCCTACGAGCAGTACTTC CASRPGLAGPYEQYF
. TRBJ2-3 many TRBV10-2 TGCGCCAGCAGCGCCAGCACAGATACGCAGTATTTT CASSASTDTQYF
TRBD1 TRBJ2-1 . TRBV6-5 TGTGCCAGCAGTTACTGGGGGAACAGGGGCAATGAGCAGTTCTTC CASSYWGNRGNEQFF
. TRBJ2-1 . TRBV20-1 TGCAGTGCTTCCGACAGGCATGAGCAGTTCTTC CSASDRHEQFF